Here is one T cell receptor beta chain with its context. This clone was picked up one time. The target of this receptor is not known. Per-nucleotide qualities are absent, and no much larger clonotype sits a single base away. This specimen belongs to a study of control samples from healthy donors and cancer patients (dated by TCRdb to 2018 to 2021). The library was produced with the immunoSEQ multiplex PCR assay. TCRdb retrieved this table from immuneACCESS and kept in-frame rearrangements only. Not all clones are present; in checked studies, unresolved V genes account for under half, and no reason is known for the remainder. The sample table shows tens of thousands of clones, and over 75% are seen once. The ten largest clonotypes hold about 4% of the sample. V loses 10 bases at its end and J loses 3 bases; junction bases beyond the gene matches: 8. The CDR3 sequence holds 13 residues, the cysteine and phenylalanine included. Only the CDR3 region is kept as DNA, spanning 39 bases read in frame from base 1. The germline V gene (reference sequence) provides CDR1 MNHNY and CDR2 SVGAGI.

The sequence links TRBV6-6 to TRBJ1-1; 7 middle bases align to TRBD1. The sample consisted of blood. The source of this sequence is a woman under 30 in good health. The nucleotide sequence is TGTGCCACCCAATCTACAGGGGACACTGAAGCTTTCTTT. The encoded protein is CATQSTGDTEAFF.